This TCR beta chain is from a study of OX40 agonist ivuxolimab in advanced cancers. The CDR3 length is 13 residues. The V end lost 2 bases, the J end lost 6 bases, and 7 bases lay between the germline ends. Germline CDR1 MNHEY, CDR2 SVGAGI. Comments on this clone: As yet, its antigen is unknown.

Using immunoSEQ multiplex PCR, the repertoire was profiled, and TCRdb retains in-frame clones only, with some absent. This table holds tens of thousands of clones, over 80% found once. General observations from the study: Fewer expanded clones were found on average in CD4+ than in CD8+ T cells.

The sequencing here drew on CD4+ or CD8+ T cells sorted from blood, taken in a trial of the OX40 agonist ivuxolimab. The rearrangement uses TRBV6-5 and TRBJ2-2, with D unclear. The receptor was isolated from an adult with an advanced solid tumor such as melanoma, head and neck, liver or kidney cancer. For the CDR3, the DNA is TGTGCCAGCAGTTACGAGAAAGCCGGGGAGCTGTTTTTT. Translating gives CASSYEKAGELFF.